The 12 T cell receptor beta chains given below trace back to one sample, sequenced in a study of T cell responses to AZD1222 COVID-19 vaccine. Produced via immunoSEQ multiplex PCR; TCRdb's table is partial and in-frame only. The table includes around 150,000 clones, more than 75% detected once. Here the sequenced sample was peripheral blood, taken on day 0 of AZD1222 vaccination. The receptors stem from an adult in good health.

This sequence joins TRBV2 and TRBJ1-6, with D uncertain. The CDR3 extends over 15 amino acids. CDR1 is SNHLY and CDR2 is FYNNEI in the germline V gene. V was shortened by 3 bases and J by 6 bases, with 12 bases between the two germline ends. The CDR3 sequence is CASSEMGSPNSPLHF. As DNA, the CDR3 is TGTGCCAGCAGTGAGATGGGGTCTCCTAATTCACCCCTCCACTTT.

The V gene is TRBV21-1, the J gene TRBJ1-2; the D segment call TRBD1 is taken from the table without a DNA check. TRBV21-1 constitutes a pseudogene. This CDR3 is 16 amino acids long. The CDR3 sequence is CASSKGPPQGSYGYTF. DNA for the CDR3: TGTGCCAGCAGCAAAGGCCCCCCCCAGGGGAGCTATGGCTACACCTTC.

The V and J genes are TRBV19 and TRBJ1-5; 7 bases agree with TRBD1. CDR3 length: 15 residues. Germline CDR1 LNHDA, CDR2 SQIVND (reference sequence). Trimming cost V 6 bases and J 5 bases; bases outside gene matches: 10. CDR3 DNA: TGTGCCAGTAGCCCACGGGACAGATCGGATCAGCCCCAGCATTTT. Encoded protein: CASSPRDRSDQPQHF.

The CDR3 nucleotides read TGTGCCAGCAGCCCGGAGCGGGGGGCTTACACTGAAGCTTTCTTT. Translation: CASSPERGAYTEAFF. The genes are TRBV9 and TRBJ1-1, with D perhaps TRBD1 (6 bases). The V gene lost 4 bases and the J gene lost 3 bases, with 16 bases spanning the gap. The CDR3 extends over 15 amino acids. Per the germline V gene, CDR1 is SGDLS and CDR2 is YYNGEE.

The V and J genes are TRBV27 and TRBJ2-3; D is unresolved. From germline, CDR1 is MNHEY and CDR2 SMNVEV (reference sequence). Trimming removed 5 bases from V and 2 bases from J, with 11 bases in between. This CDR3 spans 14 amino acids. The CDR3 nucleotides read TGTGCCAGCAGTCCAAGTAGGGCCACAGATACGCAGTATTTT. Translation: CASSPSRATDTQYF.

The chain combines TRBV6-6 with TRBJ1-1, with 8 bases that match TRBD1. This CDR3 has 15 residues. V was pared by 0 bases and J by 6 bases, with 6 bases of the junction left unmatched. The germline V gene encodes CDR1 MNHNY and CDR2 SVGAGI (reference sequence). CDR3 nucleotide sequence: TGTGCCAGCAGTTACTCGAGCCAGGGGGCGGCTGAAGCTTTCTTT. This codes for CASSYSSQGAAEAFF.

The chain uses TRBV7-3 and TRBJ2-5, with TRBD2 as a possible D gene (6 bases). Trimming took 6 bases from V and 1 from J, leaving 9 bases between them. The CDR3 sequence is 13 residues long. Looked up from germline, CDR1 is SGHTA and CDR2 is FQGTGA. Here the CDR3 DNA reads TGTGCCAGCAGACGACTAGGCCAAGAGACCCAGTACTTC. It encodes CASRRLGQETQYF.

The CDR3 bases are TGTGCCAGCAGCTACCGGGACAAGGTGGTAGGTGGCTACACCTTC. This encodes CASSYRDKVVGGYTF. The rearrangement links TRBV7-2 to TRBJ1-2; weak D call: TRBD1 (6 bases). CDR1 and CDR2 from the germline V gene are SGHTA and FQGNSA. The CDR3 contains 15 residues. Between the trimmed V and J ends, which lost 4 bases and 7 bases, there was a span of 19 bases.

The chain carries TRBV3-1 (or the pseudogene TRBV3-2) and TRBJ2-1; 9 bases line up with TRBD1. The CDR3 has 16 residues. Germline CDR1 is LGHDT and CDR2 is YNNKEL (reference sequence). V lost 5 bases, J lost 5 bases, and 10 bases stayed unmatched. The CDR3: CASSLTGTGTNNEQFF. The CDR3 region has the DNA TGTGCCAGCAGCTTGACCGGGACAGGGACCAACAATGAGCAGTTCTTC.

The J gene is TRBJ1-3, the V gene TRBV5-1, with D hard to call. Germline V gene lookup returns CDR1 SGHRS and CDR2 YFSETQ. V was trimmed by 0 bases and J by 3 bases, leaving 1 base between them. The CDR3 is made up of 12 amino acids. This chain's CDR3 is CASSLGGNTIYF. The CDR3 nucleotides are TGCGCCAGCAGCTTGGGTGGAAACACCATATATTTT.

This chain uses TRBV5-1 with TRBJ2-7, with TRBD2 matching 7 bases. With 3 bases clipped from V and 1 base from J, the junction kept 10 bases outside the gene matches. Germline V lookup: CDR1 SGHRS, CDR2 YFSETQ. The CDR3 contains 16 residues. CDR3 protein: CASSWGHRGGSYEQYF. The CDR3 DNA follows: TGCGCCAGCAGCTGGGGTCATCGCGGGGGATCCTACGAGCAGTACTTC.

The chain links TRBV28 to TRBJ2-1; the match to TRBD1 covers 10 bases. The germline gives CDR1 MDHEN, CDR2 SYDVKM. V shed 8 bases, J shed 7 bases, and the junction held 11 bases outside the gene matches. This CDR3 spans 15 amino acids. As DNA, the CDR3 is TGTGCCAGCCAACCCCTGGGACAGGGGCCAAATGAGCAGTTCTTC. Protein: CASQPLGQGPNEQFF.